The next 11 T cell receptor beta chains were all read from a single sample in a study of blood T cell repertoires in COVID-19. Profiled with immunoSEQ multiplex PCR; TCRdb holds only in-frame clones, not every one. The sample has over 200,000 clones; approximately 90% are singletons. Sample: PBMCs or T cells enriched from blood (not recorded which). The receptor set was obtained from a man aged 25 to 40 who had recovered from COVID-19.

The chain is built from TRBV19 and TRBJ1-2, with no clear D. Germline V lookup: CDR1 LNHDA, CDR2 SQIVND (reference sequence). Between the trimmed V and J ends, which lost 5 bases and 3 bases, there was a span of 10 bases. The CDR3 is 13 amino acids. The CDR3 region has the DNA TGTGCCAGTAGTGCAACTGTTCACTATGGCTACACCTTC. Translation gives CASSATVHYGYTF.

The rearrangement links TRBV21-1 to TRBJ2-2; the table names TRBD1, a call not compared with the DNA. TRBV21-1 is a documented pseudogene. The length of the CDR3 is 15 residues. CDR3 sequence: CASSTTGALTGELFF. In nucleotides, the CDR3 is TGTGCCAGCAGCACGACAGGGGCTTTGACCGGGGAGCTGTTTTTT.

V gene TRBV18 combines with J gene TRBJ1-2; 10 bases agree with TRBD1. This CDR3 comprises 18 residues. Germline V gene lookup returns CDR1 KGHSH and CDR2 LQKENI. V lost 3 bases and J lost 2; bases outside the gene matches: 12. This CDR3 reads CASSPESGTGDVNYGYTF. DNA of the CDR3: TGTGCCAGCTCACCGGAATCCGGGACAGGGGATGTGAACTATGGCTACACCTTC.

V and J are TRBV30 and TRBJ2-1; 9 positions agree with TRBD2. The germline CDR1 and CDR2 sequences are GTSNPN and SVGIG (reference sequence). With V trimmed by 3 bases and J by 8 bases, 5 bases remained unmatched. CDR3 length equals 13 residues. For the CDR3, the DNA is TGTGCCTGGAGGGAGCGGGGGGACGATGAGCAGTTCTTC. Translating gives CAWRERGDDEQFF. The full variable domain, rest sourced from reference TRBV30 and TRBJ2-1, is SQTIHQWPATLVQPVGSPLSLECTVEGTSNPNLYWYRQAAGRGLQLLFYSVGIGQISSEVPQNLSASRPQDRQFILSSKKLLLSDSGFYLCAWRERGDDEQFFGPGTRLTVL.

The V and J genes are TRBV7-8 and TRBJ2-5, with no clear D. This CDR3 has 16 amino acids. The germline V gene encodes CDR1 SGHVS and CDR2 FQNEAQ. V was shortened by 1 base and J by 0 bases, with 12 bases between the two germline ends. The CDR3 spells CASSLVRFRYQETQYF. CDR3 sequence (DNA): TGTGCCAGCAGCTTAGTTCGGTTTCGCTACCAAGAGACCCAGTACTTC.

The chain links TRBV6-5 to TRBJ2-1; 7 positions agree with TRBD1. The CDR3 loop spans 15 amino acids. V was clipped by 6 bases and J by 9 bases; unmatched bases: 14. The germline gives CDR1 MNHEY, CDR2 SVGAGI. The CDR3 DNA follows: TGTGCCAGCAGGAAACCGGGACAGAGTTGGGCTGAGCAGTTCTTC. It is translated as CASRKPGQSWAEQFF.

CDR3 protein: CASSRRLGTSGVGQETQYF. In nucleotides, the CDR3 is TGTGCCAGCAGCCGCCGTTTGGGTACTAGCGGGGTGGGACAAGAGACCCAGTACTTC. This chain uses TRBV7-2 with TRBJ2-5; 10 positions agree with TRBD2. The CDR3 runs 19 residues. With V trimmed by 5 bases and J by 2 bases, 17 bases remained unmatched. Germline V gives CDR1 SGHTA, CDR2 FQGNSA.

This rearrangement joins TRBV7-2 to TRBJ2-5, with 14 bases lining up with TRBD2. Germline CDR1 SGHTA, CDR2 FQGNSA. V lost 1 base to trimming and J lost 5 bases; unmatched junction nucleotides: 6. The CDR3 sequence is 17 residues long. The chain's CDR3 is CASSLGGLAGVGETQYF. The CDR3 DNA follows: TGTGCCAGCAGCTTAGGGGGACTAGCGGGAGTCGGGGAGACCCAGTACTTC.

This sequence joins TRBV11-2 and TRBJ1-4; D possibly corresponds to TRBD1 (5 bases). Germline CDR1 and CDR2: SGHAT and FQNNGV. The germline V and J ends were trimmed by 4 bases and 6 bases, with 15 bases remaining between them. The CDR3 has 15 residues. DNA for the CDR3: TGTGCCAGCAGCTCGCCGCAGGGATTTCATGAAAAACTGTTTTTT. Protein product: CASSSPQGFHEKLFF.

The genes are TRBV4-1 and TRBJ2-1, with TRBD2 as a possible D gene (5 bases). The CDR3 covers 17 residues. Germline assignment: CDR1 MGHRA and CDR2 YSYEKL. Trimming shortened V by 2 bases and J by 3 bases, and 17 bases separated the two germline ends. This chain's CDR3 is CASSQTVLAGDYNEQFF. The DNA of the CDR3 is TGCGCCAGCAGCCAAACGGTTCTGGCGGGTGACTACAATGAGCAGTTCTTC.

The chain combines TRBV7-2 with TRBJ2-1; 7 bases map to TRBD2. V was clipped by 1 base and J by 7 bases; unmatched bases: 10. The CDR3 extends over 16 amino acids. Per germline, CDR1 SGHTA and CDR2 FQGNSA. CDR3 region: CASSLGPSGPENEQFF. CDR3 DNA sequence: TGTGCCAGCAGCTTAGGGCCTAGCGGCCCTGAGAATGAGCAGTTCTTC. The full variable domain, rest sourced from reference TRBV7-2 and TRBJ2-1, is GAGVSQSPSNKVTEKGKDVELRCDPISGHTALYWYRQSLGQGLEFLIYFQGNSAPDKSGLPSDRFSAERTGGSVSTLTIQRTQQEDSAVYLCASSLGPSGPENEQFFGPGTRLTVL.